These 18 T cell receptor beta chains came from one sample sequenced in a study of cytomegalovirus exposure and HLA in healthy donors (dated by TCRdb to about 2017). The method behind the library was the immunoSEQ multiplex PCR assay. For the multiplex PCR, a mixture combining 60 forward primers for TCR Vbeta segments and 13 reverse primers for TCR Jbeta segments was used. The immuneACCESS repertoire file appears here via TCRdb, limited to in-frame rearrangements. These files lack a portion of the clones; in checked studies, under half of the deficit traces to unresolved V genes, and the cause of the others is not known. Recorded for this sample are nearly 200,000 clones; about nine tenths of them occurred a single time. Over 1% of the sample lies in the top ten. Sequenced: PBMCs. These receptor sequences come from a man aged 30-40 years in good health and CMV-seronegative.

V and J are TRBV7-9 and TRBJ1-1, with 8 bases lining up with TRBD1. CDR1 and CDR2 from the germline V gene are SEHNR and FQNEAQ (reference sequence). J gave up 6 bases and V 0 bases, and 6 bases lay outside the gene matches. The CDR3 has 15 residues. The chain's CDR3 is CASSLADRVVPEAFF. As DNA, the CDR3 is TGTGCCAGCAGCTTAGCGGACAGGGTAGTGCCTGAAGCTTTCTTT.

The chain couples TRBV5-6 to TRBJ1-5, with D tentatively TRBD1 (5 bases). Trimming pared 1 base from V and 6 bases from J, leaving 8 bases between. CDR1 and CDR2 (germline): SGHDT, YYEEEE. The CDR3 is made up of 13 amino acids. The DNA for the CDR3 is TGTGCCAGCAGCTTGAGCAGGGTTCAGCCCCAGCATTTT. Its translation is CASSLSRVQPQHF.

Here the CDR3 DNA reads TGCGCCAGCAGCTTGACCCCTGGGTCAGCTTCTAGCGGGAGCACAGATACGCAGTATTTT. Amino acids: CASSLTPGSASSGSTDTQYF. The genes are TRBV5-1 and TRBJ2-3, with 8 bases lining up with TRBD2. After removal of 1 base from V and 0 bases from J, the junction contained 16 bases not matched to a gene. CDR1 SGHRS and CDR2 YFSETQ come from the germline V gene. The CDR3 consists of 20 residues.

The chain recombines TRBV30 with TRBJ2-2; 8 bases match TRBD2. The CDR3 has 15 amino acids. The V gene end was trimmed by 2 bases and the J gene end by 2 bases; junction bases not matched to a gene: 4. Per germline, CDR1 GTSNPN and CDR2 SVGIG (reference sequence). Here the CDR3 reads CAWSRTSGNTGELFF. The CDR3 region has the DNA TGTGCCTGGAGTCGCACTAGCGGAAACACCGGGGAGCTGTTTTTT.

The J gene is TRBJ1-5, the V gene TRBV18; TRBD1 might be the D (5 bases). The CDR3 length is 15 residues. Germline V lookup: CDR1 KGHSH, CDR2 LQKENI. Trimming took off 1 base at V and 5 bases at J, with 12 bases between the two ends. CDR3 in amino acids: CASSPQGNRHQPQHF. CDR3 bases: TGTGCCAGCTCACCACAGGGGAACCGGCATCAGCCCCAGCATTTT. Based on the CDR3 plus reference TRBV18 and TRBJ1-5, the full variable domain is NAGVMQNPRHLVRRRGQEARLRCSPMKGHSHVYWYRQLPEEGLKFMVYLQKENIIDESGMPKERFSAEFPKEGPSILRIQQVVRGDSAAYFCASSPQGNRHQPQHFGDGTRLSIL.

The V call is TRBV18, the J call TRBJ1-6; D is uncertain. The CDR3 sequence is 16 residues long. CDR1 KGHSH and CDR2 LQKENI come from the germline V gene. Trimming removed 2 bases from V and 0 bases from J, with 8 bases in between. CDR3 protein: CASSPGSGSYNSPLHF. The CDR3, as DNA: TGTGCCAGCTCACCAGGGAGCGGCTCCTATAATTCACCCCTCCACTTT.

The chain joins TRBV19 to TRBJ2-1; 12 nucleotides align to TRBD2. The CDR3 runs to 16 residues. Germline trimming cut 4 bases from V and 6 bases from J; bases unmatched to any gene: 7. The V gene's germline CDR1 is LNHDA and CDR2 SQIVND (reference sequence). The CDR3 bases are TGTGCCAGTAGTACGCGCGGACTAGCGGGAAGCAATGAGCAGTTCTTC. Amino acid sequence: CASSTRGLAGSNEQFF.

This sequence joins TRBV28 and TRBJ1-4; no clear D gene. CDR1 is MDHEN, CDR2 SYDVKM, per germline. V was cut by 5 bases and J by 8 bases, with 21 bases left in between. The CDR3 is made up of 16 amino acids. DNA for the CDR3: TGTGCCAGCAGTACACACCTCCTCGGAGTCGGGGAAAAACTGTTTTTT. This encodes CASSTHLLGVGEKLFF.

The rearrangement uses TRBV14 and TRBJ2-2; no firm D call. This CDR3 region has 15 residues. Germline CDR1 reads SGHDN; CDR2 reads FVKESK. V lost 2 bases and J lost 6, with 13 bases in between. The CDR3 sequence: CASSQPNSGAGELFF. As DNA, the CDR3 is TGTGCCAGCAGCCAACCCAATAGTGGAGCCGGGGAGCTGTTTTTT.

This sequence joins TRBV6-4 and TRBJ2-7; 12 nucleotides line up with TRBD2. The germline V gene has CDR1 MRHNA and CDR2 SNTAGT. V was pared by 3 bases and J by 3 bases, with 3 bases of the junction left unmatched. The length of the CDR3 is 15 residues. The CDR3 nucleotides are TGTGCCAGCAGTGAGGAGACTAGCGGGAGCTACGAGCAGTACTTC. Encoded protein: CASSEETSGSYEQYF.

This chain joins TRBV6-5 and TRBJ2-1; a weak D match, TRBD2 (6 bases). V gave up 0 bases and J gave up 2 bases, with 8 bases separating them. CDR1 is MNHEY and CDR2 is SVGAGI in the germline V gene. This CDR3 is 15 amino acids long. CDR3 bases: TGTGCCAGCAGTTACTCAGCGGGCCCCTACAATGAGCAGTTCTTC. It yields the protein CASSYSAGPYNEQFF.

This sequence joins TRBV27 and TRBJ2-7; 9 nucleotides match TRBD2. After removal of 8 bases from V and 2 bases from J, the junction contained 7 bases not matched to a gene. The CDR3 loop spans 14 amino acids. The germline gives CDR1 MNHEY, CDR2 SMNVEV (reference sequence). The CDR3, as DNA: TGTGCCAGCTGTAGCGGGGGAAGTGCCTACGAGCAGTACTTC. As protein: CASCSGGSAYEQYF.

This clone was recorded only once. This rearrangement joins TRBV10-2 to TRBJ1-2, with D maybe TRBD1 (5 bases). The CDR3 has 14 residues. The germline V and J ends were trimmed by 3 bases and 4 bases, with 12 bases remaining between them. Per the germline V gene, CDR1 is WSHSY and CDR2 is SAAADI. In nucleotides, the CDR3 is TGCGCCAGCAGTGATCTCGACAGATCCTATGGCTACACCTTC. This gives the protein CASSDLDRSYGYTF.

The CDR3: CSAPQGLGTGRETQYF. The CDR3 nucleotides are TGCAGCGCCCCTCAGGGGCTCGGGACAGGGAGAGAGACCCAGTACTTC. V is TRBV29-1 and J is TRBJ2-5; 9 bases fit TRBD1. CDR1 is SQVTM and CDR2 is ANQGSEA in the germline V gene. The CDR3 runs 16 residues. J was trimmed by 4 bases and V by 7 bases; bases with no gene match: 16.

V and J are TRBV19 and TRBJ2-1; D unresolved. V was cut by 6 bases and J by 9 bases, with 6 bases left in between. The CDR3 has 10 amino acids. CDR1 is LNHDA and CDR2 is SQIVND in the germline V gene (reference sequence). The CDR3 reads CASRGAEQFF. The CDR3 bases are TGTGCCAGTAGGGGCGCTGAGCAGTTCTTC. Combining the CDR3 with reference TRBV19 and TRBJ2-1 gives the whole variable domain DGGITQSPKYLFRKEGQNVTLSCEQNLNHDAMYWYRQDPGQGLRLIYYSQIVNDFQKGDIAEGYSVSREKKESFPLTVTSAQKNPTAFYLCASRGAEQFFGPGTRLTVL.

This chain uses TRBV25-1 with TRBJ2-2; unclear D gene. Trimming left V 7 bases short and J 5 bases short, with 8 bases between. Germline CDR1 is MGHDK and CDR2 is SYGVNS. The length of the CDR3 is 12 residues. The DNA of the CDR3 is TGTGCCAGCAAGGTAGCAACCGGGGAGCTGTTTTTT. Amino acids: CASKVATGELFF.

CDR3 in DNA: TGTGCCAGTAGTATCGGAGGAGGGCCCATTTACGAGCAGTACTTC. Protein: CASSIGGGPIYEQYF. V is TRBV19 and J is TRBJ2-7; tentative D call: TRBD2 (6 bases). The germline V gene has CDR1 LNHDA and CDR2 SQIVND (reference sequence). V lost 3 bases and J lost 4, with 16 bases in between. The CDR3 runs 15 residues.

The J gene is TRBJ1-4, the V gene TRBV4-3, with 7 nucleotides matching TRBD1. CDR3 length: 17 amino acids. CDR1 and CDR2 from the germline V gene are LGHNA and YSLEER. With V trimmed by 0 bases and J by 3 bases, 7 bases remained unmatched. CDR3 sequence (DNA): TGCGCCAGCAGCCAAGATCGGGGACAGCTTTCTAATGAAAAACTGTTTTTT. Protein product: CASSQDRGQLSNEKLFF.